The rows below give T cell receptor beta chains drawn from one sample of a study of cytomegalovirus exposure and HLA in healthy donors. The assay was immunoSEQ multiplex PCR, and TCRdb's table has in-frame clones only and misses some. Of about 98,000 clones in the sample, 55% to 75% are singletons; the top ten hold less than 2.5%. The material sequenced was PBMCs. Every receptor here comes from a man in his forties or fifties in good health and CMV-seronegative. CDR3s include the opening cysteine and the closing phenylalanine or tryptophan. The D gene is left open where the match is weak. Some rows mark clone size as missing; the rest say once, few, many or name a class of expanded clone.

V gene	D gene	clone size	J gene	CDR3 DNA	CDR3 protein
TRBV13	-	-	TRBJ2-3	TGTGCCAGCAGCCTTGGTGTGGTGCGTGGCACAGATACGCAGTATTTT	CASSLGVVRGTDTQYF
TRBV12-2	-	-	TRBJ2-4	TGTGCAAGTCGCTTAGCGACAGGGAAAAACATTCAGTACTTC	CASRLATGKNIQYF
TRBV19	TRBD2	-	TRBJ2-1	TGTGCCAGTAGTATAGCACGGACTAGCGGGACTAGCCAATTCTTC	CASSIARTSGTSQFF
TRBV7-9	-	-	TRBJ1-3	TGTGCCAGCAGCTTAAACTACGGTGGAAACACCATATATTTT	CASSLNYGGNTIYF
TRBV28	TRBD1	-	TRBJ2-7	TGTGCCAGCAGTTTGACAGGGAGCTCCTACGAGCAGTACTTC	CASSLTGSSYEQYF
TRBV7-6	-	-	TRBJ1-5	TGTGCCAGCAGCTTGGGGTCAGGGGGCAATCAGCCCCAGCATTTT	CASSLGSGGNQPQHF
TRBV5-1	-	few	TRBJ2-7	TGCGCCAGCGCCCCGGGGGAAGTTTACGAGCAGTACTTC	CASAPGEVYEQYF
TRBV7-9	-	-	TRBJ2-5	TGTGCCAGCAGCTTAGCATTGGGAAGGGCAGGGAAAATAAAGACCCAGTACTTC	CASSLALGRAGKIKTQYF
TRBV28	-	-	TRBJ2-5	TGTGCCAGCAGTTTAGGGGGCCGCGAGACCCAGTACTTC	CASSLGGRETQYF
TRBV27	-	-	TRBJ2-5	TGTGCCAGCAGTTTTCGGTCCCAAGAGACCCAGTACTTC	CASSFRSQETQYF
TRBV5-8	-	-	TRBJ2-5	TGTGCCAGCAGCTTGGGACAGGCCTCAGTTGAAGACTCCCAGTACTTC	CASSLGQASVEDSQYF
TRBV13	-	-	TRBJ2-5	TGTGCCAGCAGCCCCGGTGACGGGGCCCAGTACTTC	CASSPGDGAQYF
TRBV5-8	TRBD1	medium-sized	TRBJ1-5	TGTGCCAGCAGCCGGGACAGGGATCAGCCCCAGCATTTT	CASSRDRDQPQHF
TRBV5-1	-	-	TRBJ1-5	TGCGCCAGCAGCTTAACACCAGGGGGCAATCAGCCCCAGCATTTT	CASSLTPGGNQPQHF
TRBV4-1	TRBD2	-	TRBJ2-5	TGCGCCAGCAGCCAAGTAGCGGGGGCGGGGGAGACCCAGTACTTC	CASSQVAGAGETQYF
TRBV5-4	TRBD1	-	TRBJ1-4	TGTGCCAGCAGCTTGGGGGGCCTGACAGGGATCGGGGAAAAACTGTTTTTT	CASSLGGLTGIGEKLFF
TRBV18	-	-	TRBJ2-7	TGTGCCAGCTCGCCACCGACAGAATTCTACGAGCAGTACTTC	CASSPPTEFYEQYF
TRBV19	-	once	TRBJ2-1	TGTGCCAGTAGTATAGCGCTCAGTATCAATGAGCAGTTCTTC	CASSIALSINEQFF
TRBV18	-	-	TRBJ1-6	TGTGCCAGCTCACAGGCAGTGGGGGGGAATTCACCCCTCCACTTT	CASSQAVGGNSPLHF
TRBV9	-	-	TRBJ1-4	TGTGCCAGCAGCGGCTTGGGGGGTGGAACTAATGAAAAACTGTTTTTT	CASSGLGGGTNEKLFF
TRBV9	-	-	TRBJ2-1	TGTGCCAGCAGCGCCCGCGGAGCCTATGAGCAGTTCTTC	CASSARGAYEQFF
TRBV19	TRBD1	-	TRBJ1-5	TGTGCCAGTAAGGGACAGGGAAAGAGCAATCAGCCCCAGCATTTT	CASKGQGKSNQPQHF
TRBV5-1	-	-	TRBJ1-2	TGCGCCAGCAGCGGAGGACCGCTGGCCTTCTACACCTTC	CASSGGPLAFYTF
TRBV28	-	-	TRBJ2-5	TGTGCCAGCCAAGGGGGACAAATACAAGAGACCCAGTACTTC	CASQGGQIQETQYF
TRBV6-5	-	-	TRBJ2-4	TGTGCCAGCAGTTACGGGGCGGGGGCAGCCAAAAACATTCAGTACTTC	CASSYGAGAAKNIQYF
TRBV14	-	-	TRBJ1-4	TGTGCCAGCAGCCGCCAGTCGGGAGGTACCCGTGAAAAACTGTTTTTT	CASSRQSGGTREKLFF
TRBV4-1	-	-	TRBJ2-7	TGCGCCAGCGGTGAACATAACTACGAGCAGTACTTC	CASGEHNYEQYF